The 2 T cell receptor beta chains below come from one sample, sequenced in a study of glioma-infiltrating T cells after dendritic cell vaccination. Profiling relied on immunoSEQ multiplex PCR, and the TCRdb table lists in-frame clones only, not all of them. Of 65,000 to 90,000 clones listed, around 79% are singletons. This material consisted of blood, taken before dendritic cell vaccination. The receptors were gathered from a human donor with glioblastoma.

The CDR3 coding sequence is TGTGCCAGCAGTGAAACCGAGCAGGGGGGTGAAAAACTGTTTTTT. Its protein is CASSETEQGGEKLFF. The rearrangement links TRBV25-1 to TRBJ1-4, with 7 bases matching TRBD1. The CDR3 is 15 residues long. V lost 2 bases to trimming and J lost 7 bases; unmatched junction nucleotides: 7. Germline CDR1 reads MGHDK; CDR2 reads SYGVNS.

In DNA, the CDR3 is TGTGCCAGCACCCCAGTCCCCGGGACAGGCATCCCGGAGGGGGCTTTCTTT. It is translated as CASTPVPGTGIPEGAFF. The V and J genes are TRBV7-2 and TRBJ1-1, with TRBD1 matching 8 bases. CDR1 is SGHTA, CDR2 FQGNSA, per germline. The J segment lost 11 bases and the V segment lost 7 bases, leaving 24 bases of the junction unmatched. This CDR3 has 17 amino acids. Supplemented by reference TRBV7-2 and TRBJ1-1, the full variable domain reads GAGVSQSPSNKVTEKGKDVELRCDPISGHTALYWYRQSLGQGLEFLIYFQGNSAPDKSGLPSDRFSAERTGGSVSTLTIQRTQQEDSAVYLCASTPVPGTGIPEGAFFGQGTRLTVV.